The 29 T cell receptor beta chains below were found in one sample sequenced in a study of T cells in narcolepsy. Some clones are missing from TCRdb's copy, which holds only in-frame ones; the method was immunoSEQ multiplex PCR. The data hold some 25,000 clones, with 75% to 90% observed a single time. Sequencing was done on a sample of CD45RA- memory CD4+ T cells from PBMCs. Every receptor here comes from a human donor with narcolepsy.

This clone was counted between two and nine times. This rearrangement joins TRBV7-2 to TRBJ2-2, with 9 bases fitting TRBD1. Germline loops: CDR1 SGHTA, CDR2 FQGNSA. J gave up 7 bases and V 2 bases, and 11 bases lay outside the gene matches. This CDR3 is 17 amino acids long. CDR3 protein: CASSLSPNRQGGGELFF. The CDR3 DNA is TGTGCCAGCAGCTTATCACCTAACCGACAGGGGGGCGGGGAGCTGTTTTTT.

This chain connects TRBV5-4 to TRBJ2-2; 9 positions agree with TRBD1. V was pared by 4 bases and J by 1 base, with 5 bases of the junction left unmatched. CDR1 is SGHNT, CDR2 YYREEE, per germline (reference sequence). The CDR3 covers 16 residues. Here the CDR3 reads CASSSGTGQNTGELFF. The CDR3 DNA is TGTGCCAGCAGCAGTGGGACAGGGCAGAACACCGGGGAGCTGTTTTTT.

The CDR3 loop reads CTSSLRDRDTDTQYF. CDR3 nucleotides: TGCACCAGCAGCCTCCGGGACAGGGACACAGATACGCAGTATTTT. The chain uses TRBV1 and TRBJ2-3; the table's D call, TRBD1, was not checked against the DNA. TRBV1 constitutes a pseudogene. The CDR3 loop spans 15 amino acids.

This clone appeared a few times. The chain links TRBV7-8 to TRBJ2-3; TRBD2 might be the D (5 bases). The V gene lost 3 bases and the J gene lost 6 bases, with 13 bases spanning the gap. The CDR3 length is 14 residues. Germline V lookup: CDR1 SGHVS, CDR2 FQNEAQ. The CDR3: CASSFPEGADTQYF. CDR3 sequence (DNA): TGTGCCAGCAGCTTCCCTGAGGGTGCCGATACGCAGTATTTT.

The rearrangement joins TRBV2 to TRBJ2-5; D not resolved. Germline CDR1 reads SNHLY; CDR2 reads FYNNEI. The ends were cut back, 7 bases at V and 9 bases at J, with 12 bases in the middle. The CDR3 runs to 11 residues. CDR3 coding DNA: TGTGCCAGCACCTACGTCCATCCCCAGTACTTC. Translated: CASTYVHPQYF.

J is TRBJ1-1 and V is TRBV28, with D uncertain. Germline V lookup: CDR1 MDHEN, CDR2 SYDVKM. The length of the CDR3 is 13 residues. V was trimmed by 6 bases and J by 4 bases, leaving 12 bases between them. This CDR3 reads CASSPQHITEAFF. CDR3 coding DNA: TGTGCCAGCAGCCCCCAACACATCACTGAAGCTTTCTTT.

The chain couples TRBV2 to TRBJ2-7, with D maybe TRBD2 (5 bases). Trimming removed 6 bases from V and 4 bases from J, with 16 bases in between. The CDR3 loop spans 14 amino acids. Germline V gene lookup returns CDR1 SNHLY and CDR2 FYNNEI. The CDR3 sequence is CASSQSGNSYEQYF. The CDR3 DNA sequence: TGTGCCAGCAGCCAAAGCGGCAACTCGTACGAGCAGTACTTC.

The chain links TRBV19 to TRBJ2-5; the match to TRBD2 covers 12 bases. Germline loops: CDR1 LNHDA, CDR2 SQIVND (reference sequence). This CDR3 is 19 amino acids long. The V and J ends lost 3 bases and 1 base, in that order; junction bases with no gene match: 12. The CDR3 protein is CASSMRGLAGSPTQETQYF. CDR3 nucleotides: TGTGCCAGTAGTATGCGGGGACTAGCGGGCAGCCCAACCCAAGAGACCCAGTACTTC.

The J gene is TRBJ1-5, the V gene TRBV15; D gene uncertain. Germline CDR1 is LNHNV and CDR2 is YYDKDF (reference sequence). V lost 0 bases and J lost 7, with 13 bases in between. CDR3 length: 15 amino acids. CDR3: CATSRDFGEEQPQHF. DNA of the CDR3: TGTGCCACCAGCAGAGATTTTGGGGAGGAACAGCCCCAGCATTTT.

This clone was observed a single time. The CDR3 DNA reads TGTGCCAGCAGCTTAGAGGACAGGGTCTATCAGCCCCAGCATTTT. It encodes CASSLEDRVYQPQHF. The chain employs TRBV7-8 and TRBJ1-5; TRBD1 agrees at 8 bases. The CDR3 sequence is 15 residues long. V lost 1 base to trimming and J lost 5 bases; unmatched junction nucleotides: 4. The V gene's germline CDR1 is SGHVS and CDR2 FQNEAQ.

The chain is built from TRBV7-9 and TRBJ2-2, with 11 bases aligning to TRBD2. Per germline, CDR1 SEHNR and CDR2 FQNEAQ (reference sequence). The trim removed 4 bases at V and 9 bases at J, leaving 10 bases unmatched. The CDR3 spans 16 residues. The CDR3 nucleotides are TGTGCCAGCAGCTCACTAGCGGGAGACATCCAACGGGAGCTGTTTTTT. Translated: CASSSLAGDIQRELFF.

This rearrangement joins TRBV4-1 to TRBJ2-7; D perhaps matches TRBD2 (5 bases). This CDR3 comprises 16 residues. V lost 0 bases and J lost 9, with 21 bases in between. CDR1 and CDR2 (germline): MGHRA, YSYEKL. The CDR3 region is CASSQDPRGSATRQYF. DNA for the CDR3: TGCGCCAGCAGCCAAGATCCCAGAGGGAGTGCGACCAGGCAGTACTTC.

The rearrangement uses TRBV5-4 and TRBJ1-2; 9 positions match TRBD1. The CDR3 is 16 residues long. V shed 3 bases, J shed 8 bases, and the junction held 14 bases outside the gene matches. Germline V CDR1 and CDR2: SGHNT, YYREEE (reference sequence). CDR3 nucleotide sequence: TGTGCCAGCAGCTGGGACAGGGCGTCGTTTGGCCGGGGCTACACCTTC. It translates to CASSWDRASFGRGYTF.

The rearrangement joins TRBV25-1 to TRBJ2-5; no reliable D call. Germline values: CDR1 MGHDK, CDR2 SYGVNS. This CDR3 spans 13 amino acids. Trimming pared 10 bases from V and 6 bases from J, leaving 18 bases between. Here the CDR3 reads CATSNPGRQTQYF. The CDR3 bases are TGTGCCACCTCAAATCCGGGTCGGCAGACCCAGTACTTC. Full variable domain (remainder filled in from reference TRBV25-1 and TRBJ2-5): EADIYQTPRYLVIGTGKKITLECSQTMGHDKMYWYQQDPGMELHLIHYSYGVNSTEKGDLSSESTVSRIRTEHFPLTLESARPSHTSQYLCATSNPGRQTQYFGPGTRLLVL.

The CDR3: CAWSARYRGTSQNIYNEQFF. The CDR3 DNA sequence: TGTGCCTGGAGTGCTCGATACAGGGGGACTAGCCAGAATATCTACAATGAGCAGTTCTTC. This rearrangement joins TRBV30 to TRBJ2-1; possibly TRBD2 for D (9 bases). The CDR3 contains 20 residues. Trimming removed 1 base at V and 3 bases at J, with 28 bases between. Germline-derived CDR1 and CDR2 are GTSNPN and SVGIG (reference sequence).

This sequence joins TRBV15 and TRBJ2-7, with 10 bases identical to TRBD1. V shed 2 bases, J shed 5 bases, and the junction held 6 bases outside the gene matches. Germline CDR1 reads LNHNV; CDR2 reads YYDKDF (reference sequence). The CDR3 covers 15 residues. DNA of the CDR3: TGTGCCACCAGCAGATCGGACAGGGGGGGCCACGAGCAGTACTTC. Translated, it gives CATSRSDRGGHEQYF.

Written as DNA, the CDR3 is TGTGCCAGCAGTTCCCTTACTACTTCCGGGACTAGCGGCTACTACAATGAGCAGTTCTTC. Residues: CASSSLTTSGTSGYYNEQFF. This chain joins TRBV27 and TRBJ2-1; TRBD2 agrees at 11 bases. The CDR3 has 20 residues. The germline V gene encodes CDR1 MNHEY and CDR2 SMNVEV (reference sequence). The V segment lost 4 bases and the J segment 3 bases; nucleotides outside the gene matches: 17.

The genes are TRBV6-5 and TRBJ2-5; possible D gene TRBD2, 5 bases. The CDR3 length is 11 residues. Germline-derived CDR1 and CDR2 are MNHEY and SVGAGI. The ends were cut back, 8 bases at V and 3 bases at J, with 7 bases in the middle. CDR3 DNA sequence: TGTGCCAGCGACTACAAAGAGACCCAGTACTTC. Translation gives CASDYKETQYF.

The chain combines TRBV11-2 with TRBJ2-1, with a weak D call TRBD1 (5 bases). CDR1 and CDR2 from the germline V gene are SGHAT and FQNNGV. This CDR3 spans 16 amino acids. Trimming removed 5 bases from V and 5 bases from J, with 19 bases in between. The CDR3 nucleotides read TGTGCCAGCAGCCTAAGATGGACACTACGTAACAATGAGCAGTTCTTC. Its translation is CASSLRWTLRNNEQFF.

This chain joins TRBV10-3 and TRBJ2-1; the match to TRBD2 covers 9 bases. With V trimmed by 7 bases and J by 9 bases, 7 bases remained unmatched. The CDR3 is made up of 13 amino acids. Germline CDR1 and CDR2: ENHRY and SYGVKD. CDR3 in amino acids: CAITGLALGEQFF. The CDR3 nucleotides read TGTGCCATCACGGGACTAGCATTGGGTGAGCAGTTCTTC.

The CDR3 protein is CASSLAAREDQETQYF. The CDR3 region has the DNA TGCGCCAGCAGCTTGGCCGCGCGGGAGGACCAAGAGACCCAGTACTTC. The chain has TRBV5-1 and TRBJ2-5, with 8 bases lining up with TRBD2. Germline CDR1 is SGHRS and CDR2 is YFSETQ. The junction had 4 bases not matched to a gene; V was cut back by 0 bases and J by 0 bases. This CDR3 comprises 16 residues. Variable domain in full (rest from reference TRBV5-1 and TRBJ2-5): KAGVTQTPRYLIKTRGQQVTLSCSPISGHRSVSWYQQTPGQGLQFLFEYFSETQRNKGNFPGRFSGRQFSNSRSEMNVSTLELGDSALYLCASSLAAREDQETQYFGPGTRLLVL.

This chain links TRBV5-6 with TRBJ2-7; 10 bases agree with TRBD1. V lost 4 bases to trimming and J lost 6 bases; unmatched junction nucleotides: 13. CDR3 size: 16 residues. Germline values: CDR1 SGHDT, CDR2 YYEEEE. The CDR3 sequence: CASSEPGTGVGSEQYF. The CDR3 nucleotides are TGTGCCAGCAGCGAACCCGGGACAGGGGTAGGCTCCGAGCAGTACTTC.

This chain joins TRBV5-1 and TRBJ2-1, with 13 bases that match TRBD2. CDR1 is SGHRS and CDR2 is YFSETQ in the germline V gene. Losses at the gene ends were 4 bases for V and 3 bases for J; bases not matched to a gene: 4. This CDR3 has 16 amino acids. The CDR3 bases are TGCGCCAGCAGCCGGGGACTAGCGGGAAGCTACAATGAGCAGTTCTTC. It translates to CASSRGLAGSYNEQFF. The whole variable domain, filled in from reference TRBV5-1 and TRBJ2-1, reads KAGVTQTPRYLIKTRGQQVTLSCSPISGHRSVSWYQQTPGQGLQFLFEYFSETQRNKGNFPGRFSGRQFSNSRSEMNVSTLELGDSALYLCASSRGLAGSYNEQFFGPGTRLTVL.

V usage is TRBV7-9 and J usage is TRBJ2-5; TRBD2 is a possible D gene (5 bases). With the DNA end fitting TRBJ2-7 better, the J assignment may be wrong. The CDR3 has 13 amino acids. CDR1 is SEHNR and CDR2 is FQNEAQ in the germline V gene (reference sequence). CDR3 bases: TGTGCCAGCAGCTTATCCGGGATCTACGAGCAGTACTTC. It yields the protein CASSLSGIYEQYF.

This chain joins TRBV15 and TRBJ1-5, with TRBD1 as a possible D gene (5 bases). This CDR3 comprises 18 residues. V was cut by 3 bases and J by 4 bases, with 22 bases left in between. Germline V gives CDR1 LNHNV, CDR2 YYDKDF (reference sequence). This CDR3 is CATSRKSGGGGSNQPQHF. CDR3 coding DNA: TGTGCCACCAGCAGGAAAAGCGGCGGGGGGGGTAGTAATCAGCCCCAGCATTTT.

The genes are TRBV7-3 and TRBJ1-2, with 9 bases matching TRBD1. Germline values: CDR1 SGHTA, CDR2 FQGTGA. The CDR3 runs to 16 residues. V lost 1 base and J lost 5; bases outside the gene matches: 8. The CDR3 sequence: CASSLNPQGQGYGYTF. In DNA form, the CDR3 reads TGTGCCAGCAGCTTAAACCCCCAGGGACAGGGATATGGCTACACCTTC.

The gene calls are TRBV5-1 and TRBJ1-4, with D perhaps matching TRBD1 (6 bases). The CDR3 loop spans 13 amino acids. V was pared by 0 bases and J by 8 bases, with 8 bases between. Germline CDR1 reads SGHRS; CDR2 reads YFSETQ. CDR3: CASSLAGAEKLFF. The CDR3, as DNA: TGCGCCAGCAGCTTGGCAGGGGCAGAAAAACTGTTTTTT.

The V gene is TRBV7-8, the J gene TRBJ2-7; D perhaps matches TRBD2 (6 bases). This CDR3 is built from 14 residues. The V end was cut by 5 bases, the J end by 6 bases, with 17 bases between. Germline CDR1 and CDR2: SGHVS and FQNEAQ. The CDR3 loop reads CASSVHRELPEQYF. The CDR3 DNA follows: TGTGCCAGCAGCGTACACCGGGAGCTCCCCGAGCAGTACTTC. The full variable domain, with the rest looked up from reference TRBV7-8 and TRBJ2-7, is GAGVSQSPRYKVAKRGQDVALRCDPISGHVSLFWYQQALGQGPEFLTYFQNEAQLDKSGLPSDRFFAERPEGSVSTLKIQRTQQEDSAVYLCASSVHRELPEQYFGPGTRLTVT.

The CDR3 loop reads CASSFSVRVVGEQYF. Written as DNA, the CDR3 is TGTGCCAGCAGTTTTAGTGTACGGGTCGTTGGCGAGCAGTACTTC. V gene TRBV28 combines with J gene TRBJ2-7; D is unclear. Germline CDR1 and CDR2: MDHEN and SYDVKM. Trimming took 3 bases from V and 6 from J, leaving 18 bases between them. The CDR3 extends over 15 amino acids.